What follows are 4 T cell receptor beta chains derived from one specimen sequenced in a study of long-term antiretroviral therapy in people with HIV. It was version v3.0 of the immunoSEQ assay that was run at survey level. Assay: immunoSEQ multiplex PCR; the TCRdb copy retains only in-frame clones and omits some. The table has 11,000 to 15,000 clones, 75% to 85% seen once. The sequenced sample was unsorted PBMCs, obtained 3.2 years before starting antiretroviral therapy. All receptors derive from a man in his forties with HIV.

The rearrangement joins TRBV6-5 to TRBJ1-2; TRBD1 aligns across 7 bases. Germline trimming cut 4 bases from V and 4 bases from J; bases unmatched to any gene: 9. Germline lookup yields CDR1 MNHEY and CDR2 SVGAGI. This CDR3 is built from 15 residues. The CDR3 reads CASSSTGTDSYGYTF. In DNA, the CDR3 is TGTGCCAGCAGTTCCACCGGGACAGACTCCTATGGCTACACCTTC.

The rearrangement links TRBV5-1 to TRBJ1-2, with D perhaps TRBD1 (5 bases). The CDR3 has 14 amino acids. Trimming shortened V by 4 bases and J by 3 bases, and 13 bases separated the two germline ends. Looked up from germline, CDR1 is SGHRS and CDR2 is YFSETQ. CDR3 in DNA: TGCGCCAGCAGCCCGATCAGAGGGGACTATGGCTACACCTTC. Its protein product is CASSPIRGDYGYTF.

This chain links TRBV19 with TRBJ2-1; TRBD2 aligns across 8 bases. The CDR3 consists of 15 residues. Germline V gene lookup returns CDR1 LNHDA and CDR2 SQIVND (reference sequence). V lost 7 bases and J lost 4; bases outside the gene matches: 9. The CDR3 DNA sequence: TGTGCCAGTACAGGGGCGGGGGGCCGTTACAATGAGCAGTTCTTC. Amino acid sequence: CASTGAGGRYNEQFF.

The genes are TRBV13 and TRBJ1-6; D gene ambiguous. This CDR3 contains 14 residues. Trimming left V 6 bases short and J 4 bases short, with 10 bases between. Per germline, CDR1 PRHDT and CDR2 FYEKMQ (reference sequence). CDR3 DNA sequence: TGTGCCAGCAGTCTGTGGAGTTATAATTCACCCCTCCACTTT. It encodes CASSLWSYNSPLHF. The variable domain in full, with the rest retrieved from reference TRBV13 and TRBJ1-6, is AAGVIQSPRHLIKEKRETATLKCYPIPRHDTVYWYQQGPGQDPQFLISFYEKMQSDKGSIPDRFSAQQFSDYHSELNMSSLELGDSALYFCASSLWSYNSPLHFGNGTRLTVT.